Below, one T cell receptor (beta chain) is given with its context. In the 2 weeks before study entry, exposed participants met a COVID-19 case, which was PCR-confirmed or clinician-diagnosed. This sample was taken from a study of blood T cell repertoires in COVID-19. Study-level information: From the United States, Italy and Spain came samples of acute and convalescent COVID-19. Nucleic acid was either cDNA or gDNA, and it came from T cells, B-cell-depleted T cells, or PBMCs.

Original methodology: Reference gene primer amplification gave estimated nucleated cell counts. Assay: immunoSEQ multiplex PCR; the TCRdb copy retains only in-frame clones and omits some. Clone size and the V and J calls come from that table; the DNA yielded D and trimming. This table holds more than 150,000 clones, around 80% found once. The germline gives CDR1 SGDLS, CDR2 YYNGEE. Trimming removed 5 bases from V and 7 bases from J; junction bases left unmatched: 13. The CDR3 covers 16 residues. The TCR originated in a man aged 55 to 70 who had been exposed to COVID-19. Sequences were obtained from PBMCs or T cells enriched from blood (not recorded which). The chain is built from TRBV9 and TRBJ2-1; TRBD1 matches at 9 bases. The CDR3 loop is CASRPGQGLSLNEQFF. The CDR3 DNA is TGTGCCAGCAGACCAGGACAGGGGCTATCGCTTAATGAGCAGTTCTTC.